The entry below gives a single T cell receptor beta chain sequence along with its context. Using immunoSEQ multiplex PCR, the repertoire was profiled, and TCRdb retains in-frame clones only, with some absent. This sample has 45,000 to 55,000 clones, with over 80% found just once. Germline CDR1 reads KGHSH; CDR2 reads LQKENI. V lost 3 bases to trimming and J lost 0 bases, with 8 bases between them. The CDR3 totals 14 residues. This entry is derived from a study of blood T cell repertoires in COVID-19. The receptor was isolated from a human donor in a cohort sampled during active COVID-19. This sequence joins TRBV18 and TRBJ1-1; unclear D gene. Material: peripheral blood. CDR3 sequence reads: CASSPNGVNTEAFF. DNA of the CDR3: TGTGCCAGCTCACCTAACGGGGTGAACACTGAAGCTTTCTTT.